One sample yielded the 3 T cell receptor beta chains listed below, sequenced in a study of blood T cells in healthy people across ages. Combining a sample-barcoded 5' primer with a J-beta primer mix, a second PCR ran for 7 to 11 cycles. TCRdb reanalysed the 5' RACE reads using MiXCR and keeps one entry per CDR3 protein. The sample records over a million distinct CDR3 sequences, roughly 40% being singletons. The sequenced sample consisted of blood. The receptors shown here come from a woman in her late teens or twenties in good health.

The chain is built from TRBV6-1 and TRBJ2-2; 9 bases line up with TRBD2. Germline V gives CDR1 MNHNS, CDR2 SASEGT. V lost 6 bases to trimming and J lost 5 bases; unmatched junction nucleotides: 16. CDR3 length: 18 residues. The DNA of the CDR3 is TGTGCCAGCAGATCGCTTCTAGCGGGGAGGGGGTATACCGGGGAGCTGTTTTTT. This encodes CASRSLLAGRGYTGELFF.

This clonotype was picked up a small number of times. The genes are TRBV12-3 or TRBV12-4 and TRBJ2-7; D is possibly TRBD2 (5 bases). The CDR3 totals 13 residues. V was pared by 5 bases and J by 2 bases, with 10 bases between. CDR3: CASSTRVTYEQYF. CDR3 bases: TGTGCCAGCAGTACGCGGGTCACCTACGAGCAGTACTTC.

This chain links TRBV20-1 with TRBJ2-7; the D is unclear. The J call may be wrong; the DNA end is better matched by TRBJ2-5. This CDR3 region has 11 residues. Germline V gene data show CDR1 as DFQATT and CDR2 as SNEGSKA (reference sequence). CDR3 nucleotide sequence: TGCAGTGCTCCCCATGGAGAGACCCAGTACTTC. Its translation: CSAPHGETQYF.